The T cell receptor beta chain described here comes from a study of blood T cell repertoires in COVID-19. On the study more broadly: T cells, B-cell-depleted T cells, or PBMCs provided the cDNA or gDNA that served as material.

Data came from immunoSEQ multiplex PCR; TCRdb stores just in-frame clones and leaves some out. The sample yields some 81,000 clones, 90% to 95% seen once. The sequence derives from a human donor with active COVID-19. The donor label of this sample is uncertain. Sequenced input: peripheral blood.

The CDR3 protein is CASSLIVSGQGANGYTF. CDR3 in DNA: TGCGCCAGCAGCTTGATCGTCTCGGGGCAGGGGGCTAATGGCTACACCTTC. The J gene is TRBJ1-2, the V gene TRBV5-1, with TRBD1 identical over 8 bases. Looked up from germline, CDR1 is SGHRS and CDR2 is YFSETQ. There are 17 residues in the CDR3. V lost 1 base, J lost 6 bases, and 14 bases stayed unmatched.